This section outlines one TCR beta chain sequence together with its context. Its antigen is still unknown. It has no much larger one-base neighbor in the sample; base qualities were not kept. To prepare the library, the immunoSEQ multiplex PCR assay was applied. The immuneACCESS repertoire file appears here via TCRdb, limited to in-frame rearrangements. These files lack a portion of the clones; in checked studies, under half of the deficit traces to unresolved V genes, and the cause of the others is not known. This sample holds about 57,000 clones; approximately 90% were observed only once. The top ten constitute 3% to 4% of the sample. The data are from a study of T cell changes during pregnancy in multiple sclerosis (dated by TCRdb to the late 2010s). Background for the entire study: The study examined how the T cell repertoire changed over the course of pregnancy in women with multiple sclerosis.

Trimming accounts for 4 bases at V and 5 bases at J, while the number of junction bases matched to no gene is 9. Measured from the cysteine to the phenylalanine, the CDR3 is 14 residues long. Only CDR3 DNA remains: 42 bases, in frame from the first base. The germline V gene sets CDR1 to SGHRS and CDR2 to YFSETQ. The rearrangement joined TRBV5-1 to TRBJ2-7; 7 central bases correspond to TRBD2. The receptor comes from a female donor in good health, enrolled as a control in a pregnancy study. The material sequenced was peripheral blood, taken after pregnancy. DNA sequence: TGCGCCAGCAGCCCACAACTAGCGAACCACGAGCAGTACTTC. It specifies CASSPQLANHEQYF. The CDR3 plus the reference TRBV5-1 and TRBJ2-7 genes for the other parts give the full variable domain: KAGVTQTPRYLIKTRGQQVTLSCSPISGHRSVSWYQQTPGQGLQFLFEYFSETQRNKGNFPGRFSGRQFSNSRSEMNVSTLELGDSALYLCASSPQLANHEQYFGPGTRLTVT.